In its sample, the clone carrying this TCR beta chain is large (0.1 to 1%). The antigen is not known. This entry comes from a study of circulating CD8 cells and anti-PD-1 response in melanoma. As for the study in general: Of 13 patients, seven got anti-PD-1 first and six had prior therapy. Study-wide results and limits: Tumor reactivity was tested by peptide assays on expanded sorted subsets. TIGIT repertoires were least diverse, DNEG repertoires most diverse. A small cohort with few responders supplied the baseline and M1 comparisons.

TCR libraries were prepared from roughly 14 ng of total RNA with the QIAseq Immune Repertoire TCR panel. TCRdb used MiXCR to reprocess the reads, holding one entry per CDR3 protein. The sample yields 750 to 900 distinct CDR3 sequences, roughly 6% seen once. The V gene lost 2 bases and the J gene lost 6 bases, with 10 bases spanning the gap. The CDR3 consists of 13 residues. Germline lookup yields CDR1 MNHEY and CDR2 SMNVEV (reference sequence). Four subsets defined by PD-1 and/or TIGIT were sorted from live CD3+CD8+TCRalphabeta+ cells. The specimen comprised CD8+ T cells from PBMCs, sampled at baseline or after one month of anti-PD-1 therapy (not recorded which). The sequence derives from a human donor with melanoma. J is TRBJ1-2 and V is TRBV27, with D hard to call. The CDR3 region has the DNA TGTGCCAGCAGTTTAGATCCAGGAAATGGCTACACCTTC. This translates into CASSLDPGNGYTF.